The present T cell receptor (beta chain) was sequenced within a study of blood T cell repertoires in COVID-19. Across the whole study: COVID-19 samples from acute and convalescent phases originated in the United States, Italy and Spain. From T cells, B-cell-depleted T cells, or PBMCs came the material, which was cDNA or gDNA.

Trimming removed 5 bases from V and 14 bases from J; junction bases left unmatched: 11. There are 14 residues in the CDR3. CDR1 SGHRS and CDR2 YFSETQ come from the germline V gene. Authors' data handling: Amplifying reference gene primers gave estimates of nucleated cell counts. Produced via immunoSEQ multiplex PCR; TCRdb's table is partial and in-frame only. V and J calls and clone size come straight from that table; D and trimming were deduced from the DNA. The sample holds about 160,000 clones, about 85% seen once. The receptor was derived from a human donor with acute or convalescent COVID-19. The donor label of this sample is uncertain. The J gene is TRBJ2-1, the V gene TRBV5-1, with 12 bases aligning to TRBD2. The sample was peripheral blood. The CDR3 coding sequence is TGCGCCAGCAGTCTGAGGCTAGCGGGGGGGCCGAAGTTCTTC. Translated, it gives CASSLRLAGGPKFF.